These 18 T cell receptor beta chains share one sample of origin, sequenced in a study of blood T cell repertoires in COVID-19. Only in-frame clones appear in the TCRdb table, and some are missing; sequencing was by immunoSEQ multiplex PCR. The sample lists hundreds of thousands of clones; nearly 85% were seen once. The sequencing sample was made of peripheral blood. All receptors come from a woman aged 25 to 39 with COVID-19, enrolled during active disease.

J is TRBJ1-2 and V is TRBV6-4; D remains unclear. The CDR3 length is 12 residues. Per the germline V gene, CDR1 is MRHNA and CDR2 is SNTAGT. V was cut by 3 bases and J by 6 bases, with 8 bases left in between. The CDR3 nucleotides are TGTGCCAGCAGTGATGGCCCCCATGGCTACACCTTC. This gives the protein CASSDGPHGYTF.

CDR3 sequence: CASSYWTSGRGDNEQFF. The CDR3 nucleotides are TGTGCCAGCAGCTATTGGACTAGCGGGAGGGGGGACAATGAGCAGTTCTTC. This chain connects TRBV5-6 to TRBJ2-1; TRBD2 matches at 15 bases. The CDR3 consists of 17 residues. The germline V gene has CDR1 SGHDT and CDR2 YYEEEE. V gave up 3 bases and J gave up 5 bases; unmatched junction bases: 6.

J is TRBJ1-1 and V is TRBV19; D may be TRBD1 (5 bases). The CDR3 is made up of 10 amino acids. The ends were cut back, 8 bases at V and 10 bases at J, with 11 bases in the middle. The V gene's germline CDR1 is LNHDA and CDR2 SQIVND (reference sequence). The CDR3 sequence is CASRGKGAFF. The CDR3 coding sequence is TGTGCCAGTCGGGGGAAGGGAGCTTTCTTT.

This chain's CDR3 is CASSYLDPRGNTEAFF. Here the CDR3 DNA reads TGTGCCAGCAGTTACTTGGACCCCCGGGGGAACACTGAAGCTTTCTTT. The chain employs TRBV6-5 and TRBJ1-1, with D hard to call. The CDR3 loop spans 16 amino acids. CDR1 is MNHEY and CDR2 is SVGAGI in the germline V gene. Trimming left V 1 base short and J 1 base short, with 13 bases between.

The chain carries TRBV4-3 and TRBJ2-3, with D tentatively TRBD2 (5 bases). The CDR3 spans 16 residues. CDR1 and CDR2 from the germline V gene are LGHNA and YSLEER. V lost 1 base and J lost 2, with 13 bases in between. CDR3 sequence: CASSQVSGYVTDTQYF. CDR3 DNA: TGCGCCAGCAGCCAAGTGTCGGGGTATGTCACAGATACGCAGTATTTT.

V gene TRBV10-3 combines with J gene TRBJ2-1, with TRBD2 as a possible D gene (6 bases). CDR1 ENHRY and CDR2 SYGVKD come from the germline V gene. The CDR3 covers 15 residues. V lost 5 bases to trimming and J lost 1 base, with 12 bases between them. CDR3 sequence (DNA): TGTGCCATCAGTACGGAGGGTGCATCCTACAATGAGCAGTTCTTC. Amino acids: CAISTEGASYNEQFF.

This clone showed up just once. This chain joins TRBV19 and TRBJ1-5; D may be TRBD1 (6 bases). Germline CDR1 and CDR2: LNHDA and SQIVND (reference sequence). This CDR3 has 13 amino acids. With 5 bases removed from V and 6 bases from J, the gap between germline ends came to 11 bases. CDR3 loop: CASSFDRPQPQHF. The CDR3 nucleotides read TGTGCCAGTAGTTTTGACAGGCCTCAGCCCCAGCATTTT.

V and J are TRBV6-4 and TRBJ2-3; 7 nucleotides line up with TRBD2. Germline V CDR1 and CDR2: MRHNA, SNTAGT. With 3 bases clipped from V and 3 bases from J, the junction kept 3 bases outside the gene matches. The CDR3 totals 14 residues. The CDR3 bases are TGTGCCAGCAGTGAGGCGGGGGTGACAGATACGCAGTATTTT. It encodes CASSEAGVTDTQYF.

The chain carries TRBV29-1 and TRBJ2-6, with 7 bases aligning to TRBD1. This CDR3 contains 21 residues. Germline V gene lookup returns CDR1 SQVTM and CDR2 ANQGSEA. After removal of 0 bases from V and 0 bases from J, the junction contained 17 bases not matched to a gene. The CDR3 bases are TGCAGCGTTGAAGATCGCCATATTCGACAGGGTCCGATCTCTGGGGCCAACGTCCTGACTTTC. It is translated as CSVEDRHIRQGPISGANVLTF.

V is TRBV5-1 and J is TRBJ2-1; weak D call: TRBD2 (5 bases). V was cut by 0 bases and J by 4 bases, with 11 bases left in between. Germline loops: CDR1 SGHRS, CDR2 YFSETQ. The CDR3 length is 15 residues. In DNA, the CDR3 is TGCGCCAGCAGCTTGGCGGGGATCGGGTACAATGAGCAGTTCTTC. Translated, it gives CASSLAGIGYNEQFF.

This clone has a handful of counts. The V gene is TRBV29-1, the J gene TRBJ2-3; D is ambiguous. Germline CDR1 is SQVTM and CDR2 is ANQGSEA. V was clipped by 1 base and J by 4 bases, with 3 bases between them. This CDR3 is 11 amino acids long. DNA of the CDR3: TGCAGCGTTGAAGGGCCAGATACGCAGTATTTT. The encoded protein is CSVEGPDTQYF.

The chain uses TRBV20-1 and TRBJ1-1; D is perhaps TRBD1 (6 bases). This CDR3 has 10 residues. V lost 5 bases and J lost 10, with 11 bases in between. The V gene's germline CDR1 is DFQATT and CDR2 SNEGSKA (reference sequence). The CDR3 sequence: CSAQGLGAFF. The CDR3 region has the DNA TGCAGTGCTCAGGGGCTGGGAGCTTTCTTT.

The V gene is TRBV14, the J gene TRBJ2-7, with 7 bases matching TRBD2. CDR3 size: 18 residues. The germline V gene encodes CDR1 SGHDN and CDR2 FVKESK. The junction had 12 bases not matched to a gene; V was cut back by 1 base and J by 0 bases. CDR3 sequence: CASSQGWRVRGSSYEQYF. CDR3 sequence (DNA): TGTGCCAGCAGCCAAGGATGGCGAGTGCGGGGGAGCTCCTACGAGCAGTACTTC. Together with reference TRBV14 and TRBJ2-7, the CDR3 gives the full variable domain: EAGVTQFPSHSVIEKGQTVTLRCDPISGHDNLYWYRRVMGKEIKFLLHFVKESKQDESGMPNNRFLAERTGGTYSTLKVQPAELEDSGVYFCASSQGWRVRGSSYEQYFGPGTRLTVT.

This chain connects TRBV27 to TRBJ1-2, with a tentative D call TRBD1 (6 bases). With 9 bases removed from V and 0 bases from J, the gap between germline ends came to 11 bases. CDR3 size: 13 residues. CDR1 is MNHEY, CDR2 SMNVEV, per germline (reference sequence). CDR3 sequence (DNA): TGTGCCAGTTGGGACATGACTAACTATGGCTACACCTTC. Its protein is CASWDMTNYGYTF.

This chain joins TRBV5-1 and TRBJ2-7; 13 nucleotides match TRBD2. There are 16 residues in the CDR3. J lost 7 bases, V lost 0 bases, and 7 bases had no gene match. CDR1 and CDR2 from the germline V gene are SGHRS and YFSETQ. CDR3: CASSLAIGLAGDEQYF. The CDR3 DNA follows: TGCGCCAGCAGCTTGGCCATTGGACTAGCGGGGGATGAGCAGTACTTC.

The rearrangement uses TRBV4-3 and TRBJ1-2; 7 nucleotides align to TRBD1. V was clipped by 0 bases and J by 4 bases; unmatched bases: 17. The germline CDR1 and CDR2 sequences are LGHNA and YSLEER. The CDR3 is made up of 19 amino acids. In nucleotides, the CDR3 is TGCGCCAGCAGCCAAGATATCTTGACAGGGTCGGCCCCTATCTATGGCTACACCTTC. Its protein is CASSQDILTGSAPIYGYTF.

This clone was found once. CDR3 amino acids: CASSYFKGLAAFF. The CDR3 region has the DNA TGTGCCAGCAGTTACTTTAAGGGGCTGGCGGCTTTCTTT. V and J are TRBV6-5 and TRBJ1-1; tentative D call: TRBD1 (5 bases). The CDR3 has 13 amino acids. Germline CDR1 is MNHEY and CDR2 is SVGAGI. V dropped 1 base and J dropped 11 bases, with 14 bases sitting between them.

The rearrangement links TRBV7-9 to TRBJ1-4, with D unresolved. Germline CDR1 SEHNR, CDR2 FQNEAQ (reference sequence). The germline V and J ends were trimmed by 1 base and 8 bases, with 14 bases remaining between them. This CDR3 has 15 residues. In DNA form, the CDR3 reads TGTGCCAGCAGCTTAGGGGTCGAGACGGGGGAAAAACTGTTTTTT. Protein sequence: CASSLGVETGEKLFF.